This T cell receptor beta chain was retrieved from a study of cytomegalovirus exposure and HLA in healthy donors (dated by TCRdb to the late 2010s). Some background on the complete study: An earlier analysis of some 550 of the donors reported approximately 270 Gb of sequence data and 117 million unique TCR beta sequences from 150 million to 200 million T cells. Around 320 gigabases of sequencing data and tens of millions of unique TCR sequences were included in an early release covering under 650 HLA-typed donors. Among the roughly 400 genotyped donors, approximately 76% belonged to the genetic ancestry cluster associated with self-reported Caucasian donors. The aim of the study was to test whether cataloging public T cell receptors could identify signatures of past pathogen exposure. The study used immunosequencing to profile the T cell repertoires of about 670 subjects and linked those repertoires to cytomegalovirus serostatus. Besides the first cohort of roughly 640 subjects, a separate validation cohort made up of some 110 different subjects was used. High-throughput TCR immunosequencing, statistical association of individual TCRs with disease status, and machine learning were combined to predict cytomegalovirus infection status. A later analysis re-analyzed previously published TCR beta repertoires from about 730 donors and added high-resolution HLA genotyping to study TCR occurrence patterns. Rather than using new phenotypic data, the later analysis identified candidate immune exposures from TCR beta sequences and from how often those sequences occurred across donors. To decide whether each TCR beta V gene segment behaved as functional or pseudogenic, an earlier analysis of 587 of the donors relied on high-throughput TCR beta sequencing. Donor age, sex, ethnicity and CMV serostatus were compiled alongside the repertoire data. Genome-wide SNP genotypes for about three fifths of the roughly 700 donors were used in a later genetic analysis, which treated that subset as a discovery cohort. Every repertoire in the discovery cohort had been generated on one and the same sequencing platform. Both class I and class II loci were covered by HLA typing, at four-digit resolution. The number of typed donors differed by locus: about 620-640 for A, B, C, DRB1 and DQB1; 522 for DQA1; over 600 for DPA1; and about 470 for DPB1. Because of strong linkage in the cohort, roughly five DR-DQ haplotypes were treated as single units for association and clustering. Across around 400 genotyped donors of the cohort, an average of roughly 230,000 unique TCR beta nucleotide sequences per donor were sequenced, and around 20% of those sequences were non-productive. Study-wide findings and limitations: V-gene and J-gene trimming of TCR beta chains was associated with a missense DCLRE1C variant in a later genetic analysis, and the association was replicated in an independent cohort. Immune exposure information for the cohort was limited to CMV serostatus. In this cohort, only TCR beta chains were sequenced, and detectable features were limited by the absence of alpha or paired-chain data. A few of the identified cytomegalovirus-associated TCR beta chains were confirmed in vitro to be specific for cytomegalovirus antigens. According to a later analysis, parvovirus B19, influenza, CMV and Epstein-Barr virus appeared linked to several top co-occurrence clusters. In a later analysis, TCR association rates were found to vary across HLA loci, with the most associated TCRs seen for DRB1 alleles and the fewest for HLA-C alleles. The study listed 150 to 200 TCR beta chains as associated with cytomegalovirus. In a later analysis, HLA-associated TCR beta chains were found to be more clonally expanded and to have lower generation probabilities than equally common non-associated chains. Correlated functional status among segregating V segments might be attributable to linkage disequilibrium, but an unknown experimental factor could not be ruled out. Some IMGT-functional V segments, including TRBV6-2 and TRBV6-3, could not be distinguished by the 87-base-pair reads and were therefore excluded. In a later genetic analysis, fewer N-insertions in productive TCRs were reported among donors in an Asian-associated ancestry cluster than the roughly 700-donor mean. Specific HLA alleles were associated with over 15,000 TCR beta sequences at a false discovery rate of 0.05 in a later analysis. A further reported finding was that TCR beta sequences accurately predicted the HLA-A and HLA-B alleles for most subjects in the first cohort. Cytomegalovirus status was reported to be diagnosed by the classifier with high specificity and sensitivity in both the original and validation cohorts. It was suggested by the authors that the approach could potentially be generalized to other disease states and immunological phenotypes. Because counts were too low, about 17 rarely observed V segments, including chromosome 9 orphons, were excluded from the earlier analysis of 587 of the donors. Broadly in line with IMGT annotations, most TCR beta V segments showed up in productive rearrangements about 90% or about 30% of the time in an earlier analysis of roughly 590 of the donors. Most CMV-associated TCR beta chains appeared to be HLA-restricted in a later analysis, and the HLA associations seemed to be driven largely by CMV exposure. Most TCR sequences were seen in very few donors, while some public TCRs were found in many individuals. A cluster of highly shared sequence variants was judged likely to represent a technical artifact of the sequencing pipeline. Assigning TCR associations to individual alleles was difficult when HLA alleles, especially DR and DQ, strongly co-occurred. Because HLA typing was unavailable for some donors at each locus, only the typed subset was used in association tests. The presence/absence analyses assumed that sequencing depth was roughly uniform across donors, and that assumption may not be true.

From its cysteine to its phenylalanine, the CDR3 spans 14 amino acids. Here the CDR3 DNA is all that survives: 42 bases in frame from base 1. The germline V gene (reference sequence) gives CDR1 as SEHNR and CDR2 as FQNEAQ. Relative to germline, V is 5 bases shorter and J is 1 base shorter, with 11 bases between their ends. The cohort was made up of approximately 670 healthy bone marrow donors. At the time of sampling, every cohort member was nominally healthy, though immune exposures that went unrecorded were likely present. The donor was CMV seronegative and belonged to the group of 352 seronegative cohort members. A peripheral blood sample was collected from each donor, and TCR beta sequencing was performed on peripheral blood mononuclear cells. The Qiagen DNeasy Blood Extraction Kit was used to extract genomic DNA from the blood cell samples. In regard to this clone: What antigen it recognizes has not been identified. No base quality values were provided; no much bigger clone lies one nucleotide off.

Library prep was done by the immunoSEQ multiplex PCR assay. For the multiplex PCR, a mixture combining 60 forward primers for TCR Vbeta segments and 13 reverse primers for TCR Jbeta segments was used. The CDR3 region of rearranged TCR beta genes was amplified from genomic DNA by a multiplex PCR assay. The amplified TCR beta libraries were sequenced on the Illumina HiSeq System as 87-base-pair reads. For the original study's pipeline: Across the 666 repertoires, a later analysis counted roughly 77 million unique TCR beta chains, around 10 million of which were shared by at least two donors. Raw reads were error-corrected and collapsed into unique sequences by a nearest-neighbor algorithm in which closely related sequences were merged to remove PCR and sequencing errors. To assign V, D and J gene segments, CDR3 sequences were aligned to IMGT reference sequences. For a sequence to be retained, a match of at least six nucleotides was required to both a V gene segment and a J gene segment. Rearrangements were called productive when the CDR3 lacked stop codons and stayed in frame with V and J; all others were non-productive. CDR3 was defined according to IMGT convention as the region running from the second conserved V-encoded cysteine to the conserved J-encoded phenylalanine. The earlier analysis of fewer than 750 of the donors excluded sequences that lacked an unambiguous match to a single V gene segment. In an earlier analysis of several hundred of the donors, V segments were called functional above 56.7% productive rearrangements and were called segregating when the between-donor standard deviation exceeded 5%. To diagnose cytomegalovirus status from the catalog of TCR beta chain sequences, a statistical classification framework was built. In a later analysis, TCR nucleotide sequences were compared against IMGT/GENE-DB human TR gene sequences so that V and J genes could be assigned. In a later analysis, CDR3 sequences and most-parsimonious VDJ recombination scenarios were assigned using the TCRdist pipeline. A later analysis defined each TCR beta chain by its CDR3 amino acid sequence plus V-gene family, and excluded reads lacking a unique V-gene family. To address suspected cross-contamination and a sequencing artifact, a later analysis removed approximately 590 highly shared, low-generation-probability nucleotide sequences. In a later analysis, a clonal expansion index for each public chain was calculated from normalized within-repertoire ranks of inferred template counts. In a later analysis, generation probabilities were computed with a VDJ recombination model fitted to out-of-frame rearrangements, and the resulting probabilities were checked against IGoR. Hypergeometric tests were used in a later analysis to score TCR-TCR, TCR-HLA and TCR-CMV co-occurrence, with a repertoire-size bias correction applied to the TCR pairs. To estimate false discovery rates, a later analysis permuted the HLA or CMV assignments 20 times. In a later analysis, co-occurring TCRs were grouped with DBSCAN, and TCRdist sequence similarity was added when clustering was performed within HLA-allele-positive subsets. Repertoires with fewer than 30,000 or more than 120,000 public chains were left out of co-occurrence clustering, as were four to six repertoires with anomalous nucleotide sharing. TCRdb took this table from immuneACCESS and kept in-frame rearrangements with V and J called. Such tables lack part of the clones; where checked against another copy, unresolved V genes explain under half of the gap, and the rest is unexplained. The D gene and trimming were derived from the DNA, and the V and J assignments and clone size from that table. For this sample the table gives under 150,000 clones, of which 75% to 80% were detected only once. The ten largest clonotypes hold under 5.5% of the sample.

The clonotype was recovered from a woman aged 45-65 years in good health and CMV-seronegative. Sequences were obtained from PBMCs. This chain is built from TRBV7-9 and TRBJ1-1; the D segment cannot be called with confidence. CDR3 reads: CASSITEWNTEAFF. Here is the DNA: TGTGCCAGCAGCATAACAGAATGGAACACTGAAGCTTTCTTT.